This record looks at one T cell receptor (beta chain) sequence and its context. Antigen: not known. TCR beta cDNA libraries included unique molecular identifiers. Each CDR3 protein gets one entry after TCRdb re-called the PCR reads with MiXCR. The sample shows 700,000 to 800,000 distinct CDR3 sequences, 25% to 30% of them seen only once. The data were obtained in a study of post-analysis software for immune sequencing data. Whole-study results and caveats: Five or six TRBV segments were more frequent in patients than controls; TRBV5-6, TRBV5-1 and TRBV20-1 belonged to this group.

The ends lost 10 bases at V and 7 bases at J; junction bases unmatched: 7. Germline V gene data show CDR1 as MDHEN and CDR2 as SYDVKM. The CDR3 contains 12 residues. The sequence was collected from a girl under 18 with multiple sclerosis. Sequencing was carried out using blood. The V and J genes are TRBV28 and TRBJ1-2, with 9 positions matching TRBD1. CDR3 in amino acids: CAIDRGLFGYTF. CDR3 nucleotides: TGTGCCATAGACAGGGGGTTGTTTGGCTACACCTTC.